These 23 T cell receptor beta chains share one sample of origin, sequenced in a study of control samples from healthy donors and cancer patients. Produced via immunoSEQ multiplex PCR; TCRdb's table is partial and in-frame only. The data contain about 40,000 clones, 92% of them singletons. What was sequenced was blood. Receptors originate from a woman in her forties or fifties in good health.

The J gene is TRBJ2-7, the V gene TRBV2; a possible D gene is TRBD2 (6 bases). The CDR3 loop spans 13 amino acids. The V end lost 8 bases, the J end lost 1 base, and 12 bases lay between the germline ends. The germline V gene encodes CDR1 SNHLY and CDR2 FYNNEI. Here the CDR3 reads CASSGTFSYEQYF. As DNA, the CDR3 is TGTGCCAGCTCAGGGACTTTTTCCTACGAGCAGTACTTC.

This clone occurred a few times. This chain links TRBV5-6 with TRBJ2-2, with 7 bases that match TRBD1. With V trimmed by 5 bases and J by 2 bases, 6 bases remained unmatched. There are 15 residues in the CDR3. Germline lookup yields CDR1 SGHDT and CDR2 YYEEEE. CDR3 sequence: CASRWGQTNTGELFF. In nucleotides, the CDR3 is TGTGCCAGCAGATGGGGACAGACAAACACCGGGGAGCTGTTTTTT.

V is TRBV28 and J is TRBJ1-5; D is unresolved. CDR1 and CDR2 (germline): MDHEN, SYDVKM. Trimming shortened V by 5 bases and J by 2 bases, and 10 bases separated the two germline ends. There are 14 residues in the CDR3. CDR3 protein: CASSPYAGNQPQHF. CDR3 DNA sequence: TGTGCCAGCAGTCCATACGCGGGCAATCAGCCCCAGCATTTT. Complete variable domain (other parts from reference TRBV28 and TRBJ1-5): DVKVTQSSRYLVKRTGEKVFLECVQDMDHENMFWYRQDPGLGLRLIYFSYDVKMKEKGDIPEGYSVSREKKERFSLILESASTNQTSMYLCASSPYAGNQPQHFGDGTRLSIL.

The chain is built from TRBV28 and TRBJ1-2; TRBD1 aligns across 9 bases. This CDR3 is built from 17 residues. Germline V gene data show CDR1 as MDHEN and CDR2 as SYDVKM. V shed 4 bases, J shed 3 bases, and the junction held 12 bases outside the gene matches. The CDR3 spells CASSSLGTGYRYYGYTF. In DNA, the CDR3 is TGTGCCAGCAGTTCACTCGGGACAGGGTATCGCTACTATGGCTACACCTTC.

V and J are TRBV5-6 and TRBJ1-2; 7 nucleotides agree with TRBD1. With 2 bases clipped from V and 4 bases from J, the junction kept 5 bases outside the gene matches. Looked up from germline, CDR1 is SGHDT and CDR2 is YYEEEE. This CDR3 is 14 amino acids long. Here the CDR3 DNA reads TGTGCCAGCAGCTTAGGAGACAGGGTCTATGGCTACACCTTC. Translated: CASSLGDRVYGYTF.

The genes are TRBV21-1 and TRBJ2-2. TRBV21-1 is a pseudogene segment. The CDR3 has 11 amino acids. The CDR3 loop reads CASSNTGELFF. Here the CDR3 DNA reads TGTGCCAGCAGCAATACCGGGGAGCTGTTTTTT.

Written as DNA, the CDR3 is TGTGCCAGCAGCCAAAGAGTTCGCGGGGGGGCGACGAATGAGCAGTTCTTC. The encoded protein is CASSQRVRGGATNEQFF. V and J are TRBV3-1 (or the pseudogene TRBV3-2) and TRBJ2-1; 9 bases fit TRBD2. The CDR3 is 17 amino acids. The V gene end was trimmed by 2 bases and the J gene end by 7 bases; junction bases not matched to a gene: 12. Germline V gives CDR1 LGHDT, CDR2 YNNKEL (reference sequence).

The rearrangement links TRBV13 to TRBJ1-5; a possible D gene is TRBD1 (6 bases). This CDR3 comprises 14 residues. CDR1 and CDR2 (germline): PRHDT, FYEKMQ (reference sequence). Trimming shortened V by 4 bases and J by 2 bases, and 9 bases separated the two germline ends. For the CDR3, the DNA is TGTGCCAGCAGCTCGACAGGCGGCAATCAGCCCCAGCATTTT. This translates into CASSSTGGNQPQHF.

V is TRBV28 and J is TRBJ2-7; a weak D match, TRBD1 (6 bases). Germline assignment: CDR1 MDHEN and CDR2 SYDVKM. V was clipped by 8 bases and J by 0 bases, with 20 bases between them. The CDR3 runs to 16 residues. The CDR3 sequence: CASPSPRTAISYEQYF. The CDR3 coding sequence is TGTGCCAGCCCCAGTCCCCGGACAGCTATCTCCTACGAGCAGTACTTC.

This chain uses TRBV3-1 (or the pseudogene TRBV3-2) with TRBJ1-2; weak D call: TRBD1 (6 bases). V dropped 5 bases and J dropped 0 bases, with 16 bases sitting between them. Germline V gene lookup returns CDR1 LGHDT and CDR2 YNNKEL (reference sequence). The CDR3 extends over 16 amino acids. CDR3 sequence reads: CASSDAGTTSNYGYTF. CDR3 nucleotide sequence: TGTGCCAGCAGCGATGCAGGGACAACATCTAACTATGGCTACACCTTC.

The chain joins TRBV7-9 to TRBJ1-1; 9 bases line up with TRBD1. There are 15 residues in the CDR3. Germline CDR1 SEHNR, CDR2 FQNEAQ (reference sequence). The trim removed 5 bases at V and 6 bases at J, leaving 10 bases unmatched. The CDR3 is CASSITRDRVSEAFF. The CDR3 DNA sequence: TGTGCCAGCAGCATAACCCGGGACAGGGTCTCTGAAGCTTTCTTT.

This clone has just one count. V usage is TRBV5-6 and J usage is TRBJ2-5, with D maybe TRBD1 (7 bases). This CDR3 has 13 residues. Looked up from germline, CDR1 is SGHDT and CDR2 is YYEEEE. V lost 4 bases and J 5 bases, leaving 12 bases between the germline ends. The CDR3 protein is CASSGRGVETQYF. DNA of the CDR3: TGTGCCAGCAGCGGCAGGGGGGTTGAGACCCAGTACTTC.

V is TRBV7-9 and J is TRBJ2-5; the D is unclear. From germline, CDR1 is SEHNR and CDR2 FQNEAQ (reference sequence). The CDR3 length is 17 residues. V dropped 0 bases and J dropped 7 bases, with 21 bases sitting between them. In DNA, the CDR3 is TGTGCCAGCAGCTTAGCCCCGCGGAGCTTATTCCTGGGGACCCAGTACTTC. The encoded protein is CASSLAPRSLFLGTQYF.

V gene TRBV4-3 combines with J gene TRBJ2-1; D is ambiguous. The CDR3 spans 16 residues. Deletions cut 0 bases from V and 2 bases from J, with 11 bases between. CDR1 LGHNA and CDR2 YSLEER come from the germline V gene. CDR3 region: CASSQEAEATYNEQFF. CDR3 nucleotide sequence: TGCGCCAGCAGCCAAGAGGCAGAAGCAACCTACAATGAGCAGTTCTTC.

This chain uses TRBV6-5 with TRBJ2-1; D remains unclear. This CDR3 has 15 residues. Germline values: CDR1 MNHEY, CDR2 SVGAGI. Trimming took off 5 bases at V and 7 bases at J, with 18 bases between the two ends. This chain's CDR3 is CASSPRTASRNEQFF. CDR3 nucleotide sequence: TGTGCCAGCAGTCCAAGAACGGCCTCCCGGAATGAGCAGTTCTTC.

The chain recombines TRBV5-1 with TRBJ1-5; no clear D gene. The germline V gene has CDR1 SGHRS and CDR2 YFSETQ. V was cut by 4 bases and J by 6 bases, with 8 bases left in between. The CDR3 totals 12 residues. CDR3 residues: CASSEDGQPQHF. The CDR3 DNA reads TGCGCCAGCAGCGAGGACGGTCAGCCCCAGCATTTT.

The chain uses TRBV7-3 and TRBJ2-3, with TRBD2 matching over 11 bases. Germline CDR1 and CDR2: SGHTA and FQGTGA. The CDR3 consists of 15 residues. Trimming at V came to 2 bases and at J to 3 bases, leaving 1 base not matched to a gene. For the CDR3, the DNA is TGTGCCAGCAGCTTACTAGCGGGGGGAACAGATACGCAGTATTTT. Translated: CASSLLAGGTDTQYF.

The chain has TRBV27 and TRBJ2-3, with TRBD1 matching 9 bases. CDR1 is MNHEY and CDR2 is SMNVEV in the germline V gene (reference sequence). This CDR3 is 14 amino acids long. Unmatched junction bases numbered 9, after V lost 10 bases and J lost 4 bases. DNA of the CDR3: TGTGCCATAGCCTACACAGGGGGCGCAGATACGCAGTATTTT. It translates to CAIAYTGGADTQYF.

The V call is TRBV27, the J call TRBJ2-7; D not resolved. The length of the CDR3 is 14 residues. Germline values: CDR1 MNHEY, CDR2 SMNVEV (reference sequence). The V gene lost 0 bases and the J gene lost 3 bases, with 9 bases spanning the gap. The CDR3 reads CASSLSWALYEQYF. For the CDR3, the DNA is TGTGCCAGCAGTTTATCTTGGGCCCTCTACGAGCAGTACTTC.

This clone appeared once. The chain joins TRBV28 to TRBJ1-6; TRBD1 matches 8 bases. Germline V gene lookup returns CDR1 MDHEN and CDR2 SYDVKM. The V segment lost 2 bases and the J segment 10 bases; nucleotides outside the gene matches: 4. The CDR3 has 14 residues. CDR3 region: CASSLGTGGSPLHF. As DNA, the CDR3 is TGTGCCAGCAGTTTAGGGACAGGCGGGTCACCCCTCCACTTT. Together with reference TRBV28 and TRBJ1-6, the CDR3 gives the full variable domain: DVKVTQSSRYLVKRTGEKVFLECVQDMDHENMFWYRQDPGLGLRLIYFSYDVKMKEKGDIPEGYSVSREKKERFSLILESASTNQTSMYLCASSLGTGGSPLHFGNGTRLTVT.

The chain joins TRBV5-1 to TRBJ1-4, with D perhaps TRBD1 (5 bases). V was clipped by 3 bases and J by 4 bases, with 13 bases between them. The CDR3 is 15 amino acids. Germline V gene lookup returns CDR1 SGHRS and CDR2 YFSETQ. The CDR3 spells CASSSGVRDNEKLFF. In nucleotides, the CDR3 is TGCGCCAGCAGCTCGGGGGTGAGGGATAATGAAAAACTGTTTTTT.

The chain has TRBV5-8 and TRBJ1-2; D might be TRBD1 (5 bases). V dropped 3 bases and J dropped 7 bases, with 22 bases sitting between them. This CDR3 is built from 16 residues. Germline V gene data show CDR1 as SGHTS and CDR2 as YDEGEE. The CDR3 sequence is CASSSYEGISWSGYTF. In DNA form, the CDR3 reads TGTGCCAGCAGCTCGTATGAGGGGATAAGTTGGAGTGGCTACACCTTC.

The chain uses TRBV20-1 and TRBJ1-6, with D perhaps TRBD1 (6 bases). V was pared by 3 bases and J by 8 bases, with 14 bases between. Germline CDR1 and CDR2: DFQATT and SNEGSKA (reference sequence). The CDR3 has 14 residues. The CDR3, as DNA: TGCAGTGCTAGTCAGGGGTTTATTGATTCACCCCTCCACTTT. Translation: CSASQGFIDSPLHF.